The 10 T cell receptor beta chains below come from one sample, sequenced in a study of cytomegalovirus exposure and HLA in healthy donors. Primers: 60 Vbeta forward and 13 Jbeta reverse. Assay used: immunoSEQ multiplex PCR; TCRdb lists only in-frame clones, some missing. The data contain 150,000 to 200,000 clones, more than 70% of them seen just once; the ten biggest clones take up approximately 1.3%. Sequenced sample: PBMCs. These TCRs come from a girl aged 5 to 17 in good health and CMV-seropositive.

The sample holds a few counts of this clone. V and J are TRBV29-1 and TRBJ1-1; maybe TRBD1 (6 bases). The CDR3 contains 14 residues. Between the trimmed V and J ends, which lost 7 bases and 0 bases, there was a span of 15 bases. Germline-derived CDR1 and CDR2 are SQVTM and ANQGSEA. Written as DNA, the CDR3 is TGCAGCGCAAAGGGAGGGGGTGTGAACACTGAAGCTTTCTTT. The encoded protein is CSAKGGGVNTEAFF.

The chain combines TRBV6-5 with TRBJ2-2; possible D gene TRBD1, 6 bases. Trimming took off 4 bases at V and 6 bases at J, with 9 bases between the two ends. Per germline, CDR1 MNHEY and CDR2 SVGAGI. CDR3 length: 13 amino acids. CDR3 protein: CASSLQGPGELFF. CDR3 nucleotide sequence: TGTGCCAGCAGTTTGCAGGGGCCCGGGGAGCTGTTTTTT.

The chain links TRBV30 to TRBJ1-5; D call uncertain. CDR1 is GTSNPN and CDR2 is SVGIG in the germline V gene (reference sequence). V lost 5 bases, J lost 0 bases, and 8 bases lay in between. The CDR3 has 13 amino acids. For the CDR3, the DNA is TGTGCCTGGGAGGGTAATAGCAATCAGCCCCAGCATTTT. Translation: CAWEGNSNQPQHF.

This clone was seen a few times. As DNA, the CDR3 is TGTGCCAGCAGCCCTACGGCAGGGGGAGCTGCAACTAATGAAAAACTGTTTTTT. As protein: CASSPTAGGAATNEKLFF. The chain has TRBV7-9 and TRBJ1-4; the match to TRBD1 covers 7 bases. V was clipped by 5 bases and J by 0 bases; unmatched bases: 12. This CDR3 has 18 amino acids. CDR1 is SEHNR and CDR2 is FQNEAQ in the germline V gene (reference sequence).

V is TRBV9 and J is TRBJ2-6; 7 nucleotides align to TRBD1. The CDR3 totals 20 residues. The germline V gene has CDR1 SGDLS and CDR2 YYNGEE. V was pared by 4 bases and J by 0 bases, with 16 bases of the junction left unmatched. The CDR3: CASSSTSMTGRSSGANVLTF. In nucleotides, the CDR3 is TGTGCCAGCAGCTCCACCTCCATGACAGGGCGAAGCTCTGGGGCCAACGTCCTGACTTTC.

This clone was detected only a few times. The chain uses TRBV7-8 and TRBJ1-1; weak D call: TRBD1 (6 bases). Germline-derived CDR1 and CDR2 are SGHVS and FQNEAQ. There are 16 residues in the CDR3. The ends were cut back, 1 base at V and 5 bases at J, with 17 bases in the middle. CDR3: CASSLVPDRIGTEAFF. In DNA, the CDR3 is TGTGCCAGCAGCTTAGTCCCCGACAGGATAGGAACTGAAGCTTTCTTT.

V is TRBV5-1 and J is TRBJ2-3, with TRBD1 matching over 7 bases. CDR1 SGHRS and CDR2 YFSETQ come from the germline V gene. V shed 0 bases and J 0 bases; nucleotides not matched to a gene: 1. CDR3 length equals 15 residues. In DNA form, the CDR3 reads TGCGCCAGCAGCTTGGGGGGACAGAGCACAGATACGCAGTATTTT. The encoded protein is CASSLGGQSTDTQYF.

The chain couples TRBV4-2 to TRBJ1-5; weak D call: TRBD1 (5 bases). Germline V gene lookup returns CDR1 LGHNA and CDR2 YNFKEQ. V lost 4 bases and J 6 bases, leaving 16 bases between the germline ends. The CDR3 is made up of 15 amino acids. The CDR3 protein is CASSRGTSQGQPQHF. CDR3 DNA: TGTGCCAGCAGCCGCGGAACCTCCCAGGGTCAGCCCCAGCATTTT.

The rearrangement links TRBV7-6 to TRBJ2-7; 8 bases fit TRBD2. V lost 4 bases and J lost 5; bases outside the gene matches: 10. This CDR3 contains 15 residues. Germline V gives CDR1 SGHVS, CDR2 FNYEAQ. The CDR3 DNA sequence: TGTGCCAGCAGCTCATTTCGACTAGCGAGCAACGAGCAGTACTTC. Its translation is CASSSFRLASNEQYF.

The chain employs TRBV10-3 and TRBJ1-1; D remains unclear. V was shortened by 5 bases and J by 4 bases, with 8 bases between the two germline ends. The CDR3 has 12 amino acids. Germline loops: CDR1 ENHRY, CDR2 SYGVKD. Here the CDR3 reads CAISRPGTEAFF. The DNA for the CDR3 is TGTGCCATCAGTCGGCCAGGCACTGAAGCTTTCTTT.